These T cell receptor beta chains were read from a single sample in a study of blood T cells in healthy people across ages. TCRdb reanalysed the 5' RACE reads using MiXCR and keeps one entry per CDR3 protein. The sample has 600,000 to 800,000 distinct CDR3 sequences; around 50% are singletons. Sample: blood. The source is a woman of 80 years or more in good health. CDR3s leave out the opening cysteine and the closing phenylalanine or tryptophan.

V	J	CDR3
TRBV2	TRBJ1-5	ASADRRNQPQH
TRBV3-1	TRBJ2-7	ASSHGTGGGYGQY
TRBV7-2	TRBJ1-6	ASSPVRWDGSPLH
TRBV9	TRBJ1-2	AGSTKDRGEYGYT
TRBV29-1	TRBJ2-1	SVRESDYNEQF
TRBV9	TRBJ2-1	ARYRGNEQF
TRBV6-5	NA	ASSPHLVTDEQY
TRBV9	TRBJ2-3	ASSPPLRGSYTDTQY
TRBV13	TRBJ2-5	ASSLGPGTSGGETQY
TRBV11-2	TRBJ2-6	ASRDRANSGANVLT
TRBV6-5	TRBJ2-7	ASSYSGATGQRAYEQY
TRBV27	TRBJ2-1	ASSLSVGVSGGTNEQF
TRBV27	TRBJ2-1	ASSLGGAGNEQF
TRBV19	TRBJ2-1	ASSTRPAYNEQF
TRBV29-1	TRBJ1-5	SAQVSSNQPQH
TRBV7-3	TRBJ2-3	ASSLTGQGTDTQY
TRBV27	NA	TSSSPGTGAYEQY
TRBV6-5	TRBJ2-1	ASSGGAGGHNEQF
TRBV28	NA	ASSSRWDGEQY
TRBV9	TRBJ2-2	ASSVGTGGAGELF
TRBV20-1	TRBJ2-1	SAPRQGNYNEQF
TRBV6-5	TRBJ2-7	ASRVRGGLYEQY
TRBV7-9	TRBJ2-2	ASSSTTLNTGELF
TRBV28	TRBJ1-6	ASSLGGQGDLDSPLH
TRBV3-1	TRBJ2-2	ASSRDHGELF
TRBV11-2	TRBJ2-1	ASSLRLAGIYNEQF
TRBV5-1	TRBJ1-5	ASSSDGSIYQPQH
TRBV6-1	TRBJ1-5	ASSERPGQGDQPQH
TRBV5-1	TRBJ1-1	ASSFLGQSNTEAF
TRBV24-1	TRBJ2-3	ATSVGGHKDTQY
TRBV20-1	TRBJ2-3	SAALPGQAPQY
TRBV14	TRBJ2-1	ASSQDNSYNEQF
TRBV20-1	TRBJ2-2	SASDSGSTGELF
TRBV7-2	TRBJ2-1	ASSDDRTGGETQF
TRBV12-3/TRBV12-4	TRBJ2-7	ASMRTESYEQY
TRBV28	TRBJ2-3	ASIRGGAADTQY
TRBV2	NA	ASSGGRGFYNEQY
TRBV14	TRBJ2-3	ASSQEYYRTDTQY
TRBV10-3	TRBJ2-1	ATAVEDYNEQF
TRBV9	TRBJ2-1	ASGKRGLLNEQF
TRBV5-1	TRBJ2-7	ASSLFSGSSYEQY
TRBV7-2	TRBJ2-1	ASSPYLEEQF
TRBV11-2	TRBJ2-1	ASSPEGGRAYNEQF
TRBV7-3	TRBJ2-3	ARSLAGGTNSTDTQY
TRBV20-1	TRBJ2-3	SAARGRTDTQY
TRBV29-1	TRBJ2-1	SVDRGLSGGAREQF
TRBV29-1	TRBJ1-2	SAGRDRCGYT
TRBV7-6	TRBJ2-4	ASSLGAGRSNIQY
TRBV24-1	TRBJ2-5	ATSDFKTSGSSLETQY
TRBV12-3/TRBV12-4	TRBJ2-3	ASSFRRTDTQY
TRBV7-8	TRBJ2-1	ASSELTGLNYNEQF
TRBV12-3/TRBV12-4	TRBJ2-1	ASSPRLLSVYNEQF
TRBV28	TRBJ1-5	ASRLTGFLPQH
TRBV29-1	TRBJ2-3	SSWGAADTQY